Sequencing of this T cell receptor beta chain was carried out in a study of blood T cell repertoires in COVID-19 (dated by TCRdb to 2018 to 2020). Some background on the complete study: Samples covering the acute and convalescent phases of COVID-19 were provided by collaborators in the United States, Italy and Spain. The samples were drawn from two sources: the first 160 participants of the ongoing ImmuneRACE study, and 1,000 to 1,500 subjects contributed by 6 global collaborators. The prospective study material was composed of cDNA or gDNA derived from T cells, B-cell-depleted T cells, or PBMCs. Where HLA class I and class II types were available, the types were taken from metadata supplied by the sample provider, not from assay-based typing. A freely available public database, intended as a resource for researchers studying the immune response to SARS-CoV-2, is where the repertoires were released. A de-identified subject ID, COVID-19 status, age in years and sex were almost always included in the sample metadata. Deeply sampled blood TCRbeta repertoires from subjects exposed to, actively infected with, or recovered from COVID-19 were included in the dataset.

TCRbeta CDR3 regions were amplified from genomic DNA by means of the immunoSEQ Assay, a bias-controlled multiplex PCR. The authors processed their data as follows. Within the assay, amplification of reference gene primers was used to estimate how many nucleated cells each sample contained. Sequence reads were collapsed and filtered to measure the absolute abundance of every unique TCRbeta CDR3 rearrangement. For each sample, productive Simpson clonality was calculated by taking the square root of Simpson's diversity index across productive rearrangements. Not all clones reach the TCRdb copy of this immuneACCESS table, which keeps in-frame sequences only. Checked studies attribute under half of the gap to unresolved V genes and leave the rest unexplained. That table gives V, J and clone size, and the DNA gave D and trimming. The sample table contains 200,000 to 300,000 clones; only one count was recorded for around four fifths of them. Around 12% of the sample is held by the ten biggest clonotypes.

General findings and caveats noted by the study authors: Clinical and demographic metadata were provided uncurated, with the amount varying by source and participant.

This clone was seen once. Its cognate antigen has yet to be identified. Base qualities are not at hand, and no much larger clone is one base apart. Each collaborating institution followed its own protocols to collect whole blood in K2EDTA tubes. For TCRbeta analysis, collaborators shipped samples in one of three forms: frozen whole blood, isolated PBMCs, or DNA extracted from either of those sample types. The TCR was taken from a woman aged 60-75 years with active or convalescent COVID-19. The specimen was peripheral blood.

The CDR3 is CAWMMDFNYGYTF. The nucleotide sequence reads as follows: TGTGCCTGGATGATGGACTTTAACTATGGCTACACCTTC. Recombination linked TRBV30 to TRBJ1-2; the D gene lacks a confident call. Taken from cysteine to phenylalanine, the CDR3 has 13 residues. CDR3 DNA is the only sequence kept; it has 39 bases, read in frame from the first base. Between the V and J ends, shortened by 4 bases and 1 base respectively, the junction contains 10 bases. CDR1 and CDR2, looked up from the germline V gene (reference sequence), are GTSNPN and SVGIG.